These 2 T cell receptor beta chains were all obtained from the same sample, sequenced in a study of cytomegalovirus exposure and HLA in healthy donors. The PCR had 60 Vbeta and 13 Jbeta primers. Data came from immunoSEQ multiplex PCR; TCRdb stores just in-frame clones and leaves some out. The table includes 150,000 to 200,000 clones, 75% to 85% detected once. Material: PBMCs. These receptors all come from a woman aged 18-29 years in good health and CMV-seropositive.

This clone was found a few times. The chain uses TRBV11-3 and TRBJ2-1, with 10 bases aligning to TRBD1. The germline CDR1 and CDR2 sequences are SGHNT and YENEEA. The CDR3 runs 15 residues. After removal of 2 bases from V and 5 bases from J, the junction contained 3 bases not matched to a gene. CDR3 region: CASSLRQGANNEQFF. In DNA form, the CDR3 reads TGTGCCAGCAGCTTACGACAGGGGGCCAACAATGAGCAGTTCTTC.

J is TRBJ1-1 and V is TRBV19; perhaps TRBD1 as D (6 bases). CDR3 size: 17 residues. The V and J ends lost 5 bases and 6 bases respectively, with 25 bases between them. Germline values: CDR1 LNHDA, CDR2 SQIVND (reference sequence). The CDR3 DNA follows: TGTGCCAGTAGTCGAGGGAAGGCCGGGGGGGCCTACGCTGAAGCTTTCTTT. Its protein is CASSRGKAGGAYAEAFF.